These T cell receptor beta chains were read from a single sample in a study of CD8+ T cells in alopecia areata. Data came from immunoSEQ multiplex PCR; TCRdb stores just in-frame clones and leaves some out. The repertoire holds about 87,000 clones, with around 71% as singletons. Sequenced material: CD8+ T cells sorted from blood, taken at approximately week 42, from a patient treated with tofacitinib. The receptors derive from a human donor with alopecia areata. CDR3s leave out the opening cysteine and the closing phenylalanine or tryptophan. Clone size is stated in some rows and not others, as once, few, many or a class when expanded.

J gene: TRBJ2-1; V gene: TRBV12-5; clone size: .; CDR3 protein: ASGLRWDEQF
J gene: TRBJ1-2; V gene: TRBV6-1; clone size: once; CDR3 protein: ASTGTASKYGYT
J gene: TRBJ2-2; V gene: TRBV7-9; clone size: .; CDR3 protein: ASSWTPRIGTLNTGELF
J gene: TRBJ2-7; V gene: TRBV29-1; clone size: .; CDR3 protein: SVAGGGTYEQY
J gene: TRBJ1-1; V gene: TRBV5-1; clone size: few; CDR3 protein: ASSFPGVNTEAF
J gene: TRBJ2-7; V gene: TRBV27; clone size: .; CDR3 protein: ASSPGDRGYEQY
J gene: TRBJ2-1; V gene: TRBV6-5; clone size: .; CDR3 protein: ASSYSIGERYNEQF
J gene: TRBJ2-1; V gene: TRBV5-1; clone size: .; CDR3 protein: ASRPGTGSYEQF
J gene: TRBJ1-1; V gene: TRBV4-3; clone size: few; CDR3 protein: ASSQGFGVNTEAF
J gene: TRBJ1-2; V gene: TRBV7-9; clone size: .; CDR3 protein: ASSLMGRDTFANYGYT
J gene: TRBJ2-6; V gene: TRBV30; clone size: few; CDR3 protein: ACDISSSGANVLT
J gene: TRBJ2-7; V gene: TRBV29-1; clone size: few; CDR3 protein: SGSEGSHEQY
J gene: TRBJ2-2; V gene: TRBV9; clone size: .; CDR3 protein: ASSVGNTGELF
J gene: TRBJ2-2; V gene: TRBV9; clone size: .; CDR3 protein: ASSLGDSNTGELF
J gene: TRBJ1-2; V gene: TRBV30; clone size: .; CDR3 protein: AWSNRGHGYT
J gene: TRBJ2-2; V gene: TRBV19; clone size: once; CDR3 protein: ASSLFGGGTGELF
J gene: TRBJ1-1; V gene: TRBV7-7; clone size: .; CDR3 protein: ASSETIGSEAF
J gene: TRBJ2-2; V gene: TRBV29-1; clone size: .; CDR3 protein: SVEGGGELF
J gene: TRBJ1-1; V gene: TRBV15; clone size: few; CDR3 protein: ATSRSLSGNTEAF
J gene: TRBJ2-1; V gene: TRBV19; clone size: few; CDR3 protein: ASSIEPTMTAGGTNNEQF
J gene: TRBJ2-7; V gene: TRBV4-3; clone size: .; CDR3 protein: ASSQDASGSYEQY
J gene: TRBJ2-7; V gene: TRBV12-5; clone size: .; CDR3 protein: ASVPGQGAYEQY
J gene: TRBJ1-1; V gene: TRBV11-2; clone size: .; CDR3 protein: ASSGPKQAWGTEAF
J gene: TRBJ2-7; V gene: TRBV15; clone size: .; CDR3 protein: ATSREPGQFTSGYEQY
J gene: TRBJ2-1; V gene: TRBV6-5; clone size: once; CDR3 protein: ASSYSGLDNEQF
J gene: TRBJ2-3; V gene: TRBV9; clone size: few; CDR3 protein: ASSVVGTVADTQY
J gene: TRBJ1-2; V gene: TRBV6-5; clone size: once; CDR3 protein: ASSSETGGGYT
J gene: TRBJ2-2; V gene: TRBV11-2; clone size: .; CDR3 protein: ASSFRGRANTGELF
J gene: TRBJ2-1; V gene: TRBV27; clone size: .; CDR3 protein: ATNPQVSYNEQF
J gene: TRBJ1-5; V gene: TRBV4-3; clone size: .; CDR3 protein: ASSQGTGGSQPQH
J gene: TRBJ1-6; V gene: TRBV21-1; clone size: .; CDR3 protein: ARDKQRPLH
J gene: TRBJ2-7; V gene: TRBV11-2; clone size: few; CDR3 protein: ASSDEYSYEQY
J gene: TRBJ1-1; V gene: TRBV30; clone size: few; CDR3 protein: AWSVQGLAF
J gene: TRBJ1-1; V gene: TRBV29-1; clone size: .; CDR3 protein: SVHDGGNFNTEAF
J gene: TRBJ2-7; V gene: TRBV11-2; clone size: .; CDR3 protein: ASSPADRAFYEQY
J gene: TRBJ2-5; V gene: TRBV7-7; clone size: .; CDR3 protein: ASSLGGTGLETQY
J gene: TRBJ2-7; V gene: TRBV4-1; clone size: .; CDR3 protein: ASSRTSGNEQY
J gene: TRBJ2-2; V gene: TRBV6-5; clone size: .; CDR3 protein: ASSYSRGSGELF
J gene: TRBJ2-1; V gene: TRBV5-1; clone size: few; CDR3 protein: ASSLVVSEGQF
J gene: TRBJ2-7; V gene: TRBV11-2; clone size: once; CDR3 protein: ASSSGPDRWY
J gene: TRBJ1-2; V gene: TRBV2; clone size: .; CDR3 protein: ASSDGGSEDYGYT
J gene: TRBJ2-7; V gene: TRBV7-2; clone size: .; CDR3 protein: ASSSRDNSYEQY
J gene: TRBJ2-5; V gene: TRBV4-1; clone size: .; CDR3 protein: ASSPGPPPETQY
J gene: TRBJ2-2; V gene: TRBV27; clone size: .; CDR3 protein: ASSLLTAAAGELF
J gene: TRBJ1-2; V gene: TRBV27; clone size: .; CDR3 protein: ASSASQFPLYGYT
J gene: TRBJ1-1; V gene: TRBV13; clone size: .; CDR3 protein: ASSRDLMNTEAF
J gene: TRBJ1-2; V gene: TRBV6-6; clone size: .; CDR3 protein: ASTSRTGKNYGYT
J gene: TRBJ1-1; V gene: TRBV9; clone size: once; CDR3 protein: ASSAGGTGNTEAF
J gene: TRBJ1-1; V gene: TRBV7-9; clone size: few; CDR3 protein: ASSDPTLTGKTNTEAF
J gene: TRBJ2-7; V gene: TRBV2; clone size: .; CDR3 protein: ASSGRTSGSYEQY
J gene: TRBJ2-5; V gene: TRBV4-2; clone size: .; CDR3 protein: ASSQEWLAGVFQETQY
J gene: TRBJ2-7; V gene: TRBV9; clone size: .; CDR3 protein: ASSVRGGIDEQY
J gene: TRBJ1-1; V gene: TRBV19; clone size: .; CDR3 protein: ASRNTGRNTEAF
J gene: TRBJ1-1; V gene: TRBV4-3; clone size: few; CDR3 protein: ASSQDLSGLNTEAF
J gene: TRBJ1-2; V gene: TRBV5-1; clone size: .; CDR3 protein: ASSLAQGGPYGYT
J gene: TRBJ2-1; V gene: TRBV5-1; clone size: .; CDR3 protein: ASSLARLGFSYNEQF
J gene: TRBJ1-1; V gene: TRBV6-1; clone size: once; CDR3 protein: ASSEAGGAYTEAF
J gene: TRBJ2-7; V gene: TRBV5-1; clone size: .; CDR3 protein: ASRPGQGPYEQY
J gene: TRBJ2-6; V gene: TRBV7-9; clone size: .; CDR3 protein: ASSPIWTFSGANVLT
J gene: TRBJ2-7; V gene: TRBV10-3; clone size: few; CDR3 protein: AIKVGSSSGEQY